Given below is one T cell receptor (beta chain) in context. A junction end diverges from the germline sequence, so it may reflect a read error. Libraries were prepared by immunoSEQ multiplex PCR; TCRdb keeps only in-frame clonotypes and omits some of them. The sample includes tens of thousands of clones, roughly nine tenths of them seen just once. The data were taken from a study of blood T cell repertoires in COVID-19. The CDR3 loop spans 15 amino acids. Per the germline V gene, CDR1 is SSHAT and CDR2 is FNYEAQ (reference sequence). The material sequenced was peripheral blood. V is TRBV7-7 and J is TRBJ1-6; TRBD1 matches 8 bases. The receptor was isolated from a man in his fifties or sixties with COVID-19, enrolled during active disease. CDR3 loop: CASSSDRTGCLPLHF. The CDR3 region has the DNA TGTGCTAGCAGCTCCGATAGGACAGGGTGTTTGCCCCTCCACTTT. The complete variable domain, with remaining parts taken from reference TRBV7-7 and TRBJ1-6, reads GAGVSQSPRYKVTKRGQDVTLRCDPISSHATLYWYQQALGQGPEFLTYFNYEAQPDKSGLPSDRFSAERPEGSISTLTIQRTEQRDSAMYRCASSSDRTGCLPLHFGNGTRLTVT.